This T cell receptor beta chain came from a study of shared clonotypes between healthy human individuals. General study points: What rarefaction showed was incomplete sorted-subset sequencing despite large depth.

V gave up 7 bases and J gave up 9 bases, with 16 bases separating them. The CDR3 is 13 residues long. In germline, CDR1 is LNHDA, CDR2 SQIVND (reference sequence). This clone was detected many times. No antigen is known for it. A CD45RA+ naive subset and a CD45RA-negative memory subset were split from CD4+ cells. Genomic DNA (from each subset) was split evenly across several immunoSEQ plates. TCRdb's copy holds only in-frame clones and misses some; the assay was immunoSEQ multiplex PCR. This table has hundreds of thousands of clones, 74% appearing once. Sequencing was done on a sample of memory CD4+ T cells sorted from blood. Stated subset: CD45RA-negative fraction. The chain combines TRBV19 with TRBJ1-5; D remains ambiguous. This sequence originates from a woman aged 25 to 45 in good health. The DNA of the CDR3 is TGTGCCAGTACCGGGCGGGGTTCGATGCCCCAGCATTTT. It is translated as CASTGRGSMPQHF. The full variable domain, rest sourced from reference TRBV19 and TRBJ1-5, is DGGITQSPKYLFRKEGQNVTLSCEQNLNHDAMYWYRQDPGQGLRLIYYSQIVNDFQKGDIAEGYSVSREKKESFPLTVTSAQKNPTAFYLCASTGRGSMPQHFGDGTRLSIL.